Detailed here is one T cell receptor beta chain. Its antigen is undetermined. The entry originates in a study of cytomegalovirus exposure and HLA in healthy donors. Points from the study as a whole: Trimming of TCR beta V- and J-genes showed a link, identified in a later analysis, to a missense DCLRE1C variant. The investigators catalogued 150 to 200 TCR beta chains as cytomegalovirus-associated.

The V gene lost 0 bases and the J gene lost 8 bases, with 16 bases spanning the gap. There are 16 residues in the CDR3. CDR1 is LGHNA and CDR2 is YSLEER in the germline V gene. The PCR employed 60 Vbeta primers together with 13 Jbeta primers. Sequencing used immunoSEQ multiplex PCR; TCRdb keeps in-frame clones, though not all of them. The data contain some 100,000 clones, roughly 80% of them singletons. The genes are TRBV4-3 and TRBJ1-4; D is uncertain. This receptor was identified in a girl aged 2-10 years in good health and CMV-seropositive. Material: PBMCs. In DNA form, the CDR3 reads TGCGCCAGCAGCCAAGATGGAGACGGAGGTCGGGAAAAACTGTTTTTT. It codes for CASSQDGDGGREKLFF.